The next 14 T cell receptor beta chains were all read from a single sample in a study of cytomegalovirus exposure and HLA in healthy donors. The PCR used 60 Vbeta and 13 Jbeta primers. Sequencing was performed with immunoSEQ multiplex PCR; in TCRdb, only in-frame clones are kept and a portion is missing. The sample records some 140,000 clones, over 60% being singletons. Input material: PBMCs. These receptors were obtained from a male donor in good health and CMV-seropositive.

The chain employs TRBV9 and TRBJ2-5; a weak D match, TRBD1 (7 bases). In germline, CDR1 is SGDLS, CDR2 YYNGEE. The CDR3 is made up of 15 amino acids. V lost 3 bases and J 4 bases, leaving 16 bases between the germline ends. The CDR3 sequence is CASSAQGNGGETQYF. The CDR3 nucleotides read TGTGCCAGCAGCGCACAGGGGAACGGGGGAGAGACCCAGTACTTC.

CDR3 region: CASSLGPSGRAYEQYF. The CDR3 bases are TGTGCCAGCAGCTTAGGTCCCAGCGGGAGGGCCTACGAGCAGTACTTC. The V and J genes are TRBV11-2 and TRBJ2-7; the match to TRBD2 covers 10 bases. V was clipped by 1 base and J by 2 bases; unmatched bases: 5. This CDR3 spans 16 amino acids. The V gene's germline CDR1 is SGHAT and CDR2 FQNNGV.

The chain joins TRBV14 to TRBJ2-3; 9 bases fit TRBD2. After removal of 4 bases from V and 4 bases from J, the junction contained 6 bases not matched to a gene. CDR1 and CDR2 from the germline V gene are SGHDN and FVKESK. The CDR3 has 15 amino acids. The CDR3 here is CASSRQGLASDTQYF. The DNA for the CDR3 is TGTGCCAGCAGCCGACAGGGACTAGCATCAGATACGCAGTATTTT.

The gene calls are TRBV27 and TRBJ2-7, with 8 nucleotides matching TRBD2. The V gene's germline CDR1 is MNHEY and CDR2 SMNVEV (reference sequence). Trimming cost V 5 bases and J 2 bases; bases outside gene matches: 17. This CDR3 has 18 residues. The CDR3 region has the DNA TGTGCCAGCAGTCCGCTCCCAATAAGGGCGGGGGGCACCTACGAGCAGTACTTC. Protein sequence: CASSPLPIRAGGTYEQYF.

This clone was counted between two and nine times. CDR3 in amino acids: CASGPPGIRSGYTF. Here the CDR3 DNA reads TGTGCCAGCGGCCCCCCAGGGATTCGGTCTGGCTACACCTTC. The chain links TRBV6-5 to TRBJ1-2; perhaps TRBD1 as D (5 bases). The CDR3 has 14 residues. Trimming took 8 bases from V and 7 from J, leaving 20 bases between them. The germline V gene encodes CDR1 MNHEY and CDR2 SVGAGI.

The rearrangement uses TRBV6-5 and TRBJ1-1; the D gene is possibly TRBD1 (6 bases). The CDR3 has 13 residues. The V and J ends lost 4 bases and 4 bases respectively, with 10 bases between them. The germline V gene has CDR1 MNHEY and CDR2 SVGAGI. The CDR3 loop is CASSSPGATEAFF. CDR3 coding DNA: TGTGCCAGCAGTTCCCCAGGGGCCACTGAAGCTTTCTTT.

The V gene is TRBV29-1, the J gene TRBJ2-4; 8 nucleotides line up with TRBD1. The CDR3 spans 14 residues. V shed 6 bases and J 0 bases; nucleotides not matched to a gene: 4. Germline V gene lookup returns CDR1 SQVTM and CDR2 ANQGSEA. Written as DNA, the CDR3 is TGCAGCGTACAGGGGGTCTTAGCCAAAAACATTCAGTACTTC. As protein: CSVQGVLAKNIQYF.

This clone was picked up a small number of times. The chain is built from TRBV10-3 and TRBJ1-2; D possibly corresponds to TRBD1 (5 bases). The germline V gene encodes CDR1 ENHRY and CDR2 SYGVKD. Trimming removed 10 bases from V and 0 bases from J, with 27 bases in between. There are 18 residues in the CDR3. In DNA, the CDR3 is TGTGCCACTCAGGGTTTGGCCACGGAGGGCAGGGCTAACTATGGCTACACCTTC. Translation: CATQGLATEGRANYGYTF.

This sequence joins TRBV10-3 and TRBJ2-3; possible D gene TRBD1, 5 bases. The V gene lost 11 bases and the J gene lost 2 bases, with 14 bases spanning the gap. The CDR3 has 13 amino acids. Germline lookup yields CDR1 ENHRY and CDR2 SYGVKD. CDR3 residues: CASREGATDTQYF. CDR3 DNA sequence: TGTGCCTCGAGAGAAGGGGCCACAGATACGCAGTATTTT.

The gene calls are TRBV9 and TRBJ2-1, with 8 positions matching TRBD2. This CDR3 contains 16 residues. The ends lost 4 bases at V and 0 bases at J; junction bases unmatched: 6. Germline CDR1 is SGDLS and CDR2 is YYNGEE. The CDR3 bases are TGTGCCAGCAGCCCCCGGGCGGGGGGCTCCTACAATGAGCAGTTCTTC. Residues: CASSPRAGGSYNEQFF.

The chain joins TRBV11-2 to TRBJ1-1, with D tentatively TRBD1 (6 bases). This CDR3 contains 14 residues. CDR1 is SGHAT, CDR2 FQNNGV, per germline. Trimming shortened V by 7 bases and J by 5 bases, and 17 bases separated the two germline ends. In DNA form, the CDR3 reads TGTGCCAGCACGGGGGAGGGGGGGCGGACTGAAGCTTTCTTT. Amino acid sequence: CASTGEGGRTEAFF.

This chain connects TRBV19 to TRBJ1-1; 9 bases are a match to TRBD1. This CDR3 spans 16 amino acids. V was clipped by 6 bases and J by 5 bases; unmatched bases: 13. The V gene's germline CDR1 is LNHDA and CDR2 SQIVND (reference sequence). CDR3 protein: CASSTKTGGVNTEAFF. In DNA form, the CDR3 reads TGTGCCAGTAGCACAAAGACAGGGGGAGTTAATACTGAAGCTTTCTTT.

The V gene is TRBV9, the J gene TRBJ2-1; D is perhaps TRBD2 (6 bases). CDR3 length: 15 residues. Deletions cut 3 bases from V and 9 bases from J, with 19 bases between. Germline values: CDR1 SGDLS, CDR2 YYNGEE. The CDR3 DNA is TGTGCCAGCAGCGCAATGCTCGGGGGAGGCGGTGAGCAGTTCTTC. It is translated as CASSAMLGGGGEQFF.

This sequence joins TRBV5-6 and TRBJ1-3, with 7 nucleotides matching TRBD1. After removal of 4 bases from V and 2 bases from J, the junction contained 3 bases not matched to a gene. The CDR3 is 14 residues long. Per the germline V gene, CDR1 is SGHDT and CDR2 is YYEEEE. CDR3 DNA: TGTGCCAGCAGCCTCGGGACAGCTGGAAACACCATATATTTT. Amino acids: CASSLGTAGNTIYF.